Listed below are T cell receptor beta chains from one sample, sequenced in a study of cytomegalovirus exposure and HLA in healthy donors. This table comes from immunoSEQ multiplex PCR, and its TCRdb copy is limited to in-frame clones, with some not included. The table records approximately 160,000 clones, about 75% of them present only once. What was sequenced was PBMCs. The receptors were sampled from a male donor in good health and CMV-seronegative. The CDR3 runs from the conserved cysteine through the conserved F or W. A D gene is named only where the DNA matches it firmly. Rows may omit the clone size; those that give it use once, few, many or a size class.

clone size: once
J gene: TRBJ2-1
V gene: TRBV30
D gene: TRBD2
CDR3 DNA: TGTGCCTGGGGCAAGGCGTGGGACTACAAAATCTTC
CDR3 protein: CAWGKAWDYKIF

clone size: NA
J gene: TRBJ2-1
V gene: TRBV30
D gene: TRBD1
CDR3 DNA: TGTGCCTGGAGTCAGGACAGGGTCTACAATGAGCAGTTCTTC
CDR3 protein: CAWSQDRVYNEQFF

clone size: NA
J gene: TRBJ1-6
V gene: TRBV5-1
D gene: NA
CDR3 DNA: TGCGCCAGCAGCTTTGGTGGACAGTCTGAATATAGAAATTCACCCCTCCACTTT
CDR3 protein: CASSFGGQSEYRNSPLHF

clone size: NA
J gene: TRBJ2-3
V gene: TRBV15
D gene: TRBD1
CDR3 DNA: TGTGCCACCAGCAGACTCGGACAGGGGGGCACAGATACGCAGTATTTT
CDR3 protein: CATSRLGQGGTDTQYF

clone size: NA
J gene: TRBJ1-1
V gene: TRBV27
D gene: NA
CDR3 DNA: TGTGCCAGCAGTCAGCGGGCGAACACTGAAGCTTTCTTT
CDR3 protein: CASSQRANTEAFF

clone size: NA
J gene: TRBJ1-1
V gene: TRBV14
D gene: TRBD1
CDR3 DNA: TGTGCCAGCTTCAAACAGGGGGCGGGCACTGAAGCTTTCTTT
CDR3 protein: CASFKQGAGTEAFF

clone size: NA
J gene: TRBJ2-7
V gene: TRBV11-3
D gene: TRBD1
CDR3 DNA: TGTGCCAGCAGCCCGGGACAGGGGGCCGCGCGGGCTTACGAGCAGTACTTC
CDR3 protein: CASSPGQGAARAYEQYF

clone size: NA
J gene: TRBJ2-3
V gene: TRBV6-4
D gene: NA
CDR3 DNA: TGTGCCAGCAGTGACAACGCGGGTAGTACAGATACGCAGTATTTT
CDR3 protein: CASSDNAGSTDTQYF

clone size: NA
J gene: TRBJ1-1
V gene: TRBV27
D gene: NA
CDR3 DNA: TGTGCCAGCTTGGCGGGGGGCGCGGGTCCTGAAGCTTTCTTT
CDR3 protein: CASLAGGAGPEAFF

clone size: NA
J gene: TRBJ2-1
V gene: TRBV19
D gene: TRBD1
CDR3 DNA: TGTGCCAGCGGGACAGGGAGGAACAATGAGCAGTTCTTC
CDR3 protein: CASGTGRNNEQFF

clone size: NA
J gene: TRBJ2-7
V gene: TRBV9
D gene: TRBD1
CDR3 DNA: TGTGCCAGCAGCGTAGCTCCTTCCGGACAGGGGGCTCACGAGCAGTACTTC
CDR3 protein: CASSVAPSGQGAHEQYF

clone size: NA
J gene: TRBJ1-1
V gene: TRBV19
D gene: NA
CDR3 DNA: TGTGCCAGTAGTATAGGTGGCAGAAACACTGAAGCTTTCTTT
CDR3 protein: CASSIGGRNTEAFF